One and the same sample provided the 27 T cell receptor beta chains below, sequenced in a study of blood T cell repertoires in COVID-19. Measured with immunoSEQ multiplex PCR; TCRdb has only the in-frame clones, and not every one. Of about 390,000 clones in the sample, 85% to 90% are singletons; the top ten hold roughly 9.4%. Material: PBMCs or T cells enriched from blood (not recorded which). The receptor set was obtained from a woman aged 50 to 60 who had recovered from COVID-19.

The chain couples TRBV19 to TRBJ1-2, with 7 bases aligning to TRBD1. The ends lost 6 bases at V and 3 bases at J; junction bases unmatched: 4. This CDR3 has 13 residues. The V gene's germline CDR1 is LNHDA and CDR2 SQIVND (reference sequence). This CDR3 is CASSRQGDYGYTF. CDR3 coding DNA: TGTGCCAGTAGCAGACAGGGCGACTATGGCTACACCTTC.

The J gene is TRBJ1-1, the V gene TRBV6-5, with D unclear. The CDR3 runs to 11 residues. Germline CDR1 is MNHEY and CDR2 is SVGAGI. Trimming stripped 6 bases from V and 1 base from J, with 3 bases between. CDR3 in amino acids: CASRANTEAFF. Here the CDR3 DNA reads TGTGCCAGCAGAGCGAACACTGAAGCTTTCTTT.

This chain joins TRBV19 and TRBJ1-5, with D unclear. The CDR3 runs 16 residues. Trimming pared 0 bases from V and 0 bases from J, leaving 9 bases between. Germline V CDR1 and CDR2: LNHDA, SQIVND (reference sequence). CDR3 amino acids: CASSIDGLYSNQPQHF. CDR3 in DNA: TGTGCCAGTAGTATAGATGGGCTGTATAGCAATCAGCCCCAGCATTTT.

This clone was picked up one time. V usage is TRBV2 and J usage is TRBJ1-6; 8 bases align to TRBD1. The CDR3 extends over 14 amino acids. Germline values: CDR1 SNHLY, CDR2 FYNNEI. The V and J ends lost 10 bases and 10 bases, in that order; junction bases with no gene match: 12. The CDR3 DNA follows: TGTGCCAACGGGACAGGCTTTTCTGGGTCACCCCTCCACTTT. It codes for CANGTGFSGSPLHF.

The chain is built from TRBV7-9 and TRBJ1-2, with TRBD1 matching 8 bases. V lost 2 bases and J lost 5; bases outside the gene matches: 13. Looked up from germline, CDR1 is SEHNR and CDR2 is FQNEAQ (reference sequence). CDR3 length: 17 amino acids. CDR3: CASSLTVGPGGLYGYTF. CDR3 DNA: TGTGCCAGCAGCTTAACGGTTGGGCCAGGGGGCTTGTATGGCTACACCTTC.

The count of this clone is one. The rearrangement uses TRBV7-6 and TRBJ2-1, with D possibly TRBD2 on 6 matching bases. Germline-derived CDR1 and CDR2 are SGHVS and FNYEAQ. The CDR3 runs to 15 residues. V was trimmed by 5 bases and J by 3 bases, leaving 14 bases between them. CDR3 sequence: CASSTLGLLYNEQFF. CDR3 DNA: TGTGCCAGCAGCACTTTGGGACTTCTCTACAATGAGCAGTTCTTC.

V is TRBV3-1 (or the pseudogene TRBV3-2) and J is TRBJ1-1; possibly TRBD1 for D (6 bases). The CDR3 has 13 residues. Trimming took off 8 bases at V and 4 bases at J, with 14 bases between the two ends. Germline values: CDR1 LGHDT, CDR2 YNNKEL (reference sequence). The CDR3 coding sequence is TGTGCCAGCGGGGGGGCGTTGGGCACTGAAGCTTTCTTT. The encoded protein is CASGGALGTEAFF.

The rearrangement joins TRBV28 to TRBJ1-5; 9 bases align to TRBD1. CDR3 length equals 14 residues. The V and J ends lost 7 bases and 10 bases, in that order; junction bases with no gene match: 11. Looked up from germline, CDR1 is MDHEN and CDR2 is SYDVKM. DNA for the CDR3: TGTGCCAGCATGCCCGGACAGGGGTACCGTCCCCAGCATTTT. This translates into CASMPGQGYRPQHF.

V and J are TRBV29-1 and TRBJ2-7, with 11 bases lining up with TRBD1. The CDR3 runs 13 residues. The V and J ends lost 6 bases and 0 bases, in that order; junction bases with no gene match: 1. CDR1 is SQVTM and CDR2 is ANQGSEA in the germline V gene. CDR3 sequence: CSVGQGVSYEQYF. The CDR3 coding sequence is TGCAGCGTGGGACAGGGGGTCTCCTACGAGCAGTACTTC.

This clone was found once. V and J are TRBV30 and TRBJ1-2, with D possibly matching TRBD1 (6 bases). The CDR3 covers 13 residues. The V and J ends lost 0 bases and 13 bases respectively, with 18 bases between them. Germline-derived CDR1 and CDR2 are GTSNPN and SVGIG (reference sequence). The CDR3 reads CAWSVFRTAYPTF. The CDR3 region has the DNA TGTGCCTGGAGTGTATTCCGGACAGCTTATCCCACCTTC.

The V gene is TRBV11-1, the J gene TRBJ1-6, with a tentative D call TRBD1 (6 bases). Germline assignment: CDR1 SGHAT and CDR2 FQDESV (reference sequence). This CDR3 is 14 amino acids long. V was cut by 3 bases and J by 10 bases, with 13 bases left in between. The CDR3: CASSLTGGNSPLHF. The CDR3 bases are TGTGCCAGCAGCTTGACAGGAGGAAACTCACCCCTCCACTTT.

The rearrangement uses TRBV7-3 and TRBJ2-2, with D unclear. V was pared by 2 bases and J by 8 bases, with 6 bases between. This CDR3 is built from 12 residues. CDR1 SGHTA and CDR2 FQGTGA come from the germline V gene. The CDR3 DNA reads TGTGCCAGCAGCTTATACCGGGGGGAGCTGTTTTTT. Its translation: CASSLYRGELFF.

The chain recombines TRBV27 with TRBJ2-3; weak D call: TRBD2 (6 bases). The CDR3 has 15 residues. V dropped 2 bases and J dropped 0 bases, with 9 bases sitting between them. Germline loops: CDR1 MNHEY, CDR2 SMNVEV (reference sequence). CDR3 protein: CASSLPGTSTDTQYF. DNA for the CDR3: TGTGCCAGCAGTTTACCCGGGACTAGCACAGATACGCAGTATTTT.

V usage is TRBV5-1 and J usage is TRBJ1-2, with 8 nucleotides matching TRBD1. CDR3 length equals 14 residues. With 0 bases clipped from V and 5 bases from J, the junction kept 3 bases outside the gene matches. CDR1 is SGHRS and CDR2 is YFSETQ in the germline V gene. Here the CDR3 DNA reads TGCGCCAGCAGCTTGGGGACAGGGCAATATGGCTACACCTTC. This encodes CASSLGTGQYGYTF.

In this sample, this clone turned up once. The chain joins TRBV19 to TRBJ2-3, with 12 bases that match TRBD2. Germline lookup yields CDR1 LNHDA and CDR2 SQIVND (reference sequence). The junction had 1 base not matched to a gene; V was cut back by 2 bases and J by 1 base. The CDR3 covers 16 residues. CDR3 nucleotides: TGTGCCAGTAGTATAAGGACTAGCGGGGGCACAGATACGCAGTATTTT. As protein: CASSIRTSGGTDTQYF.

The chain couples TRBV7-9 to TRBJ2-5, with 11 positions matching TRBD1. V lost 3 bases and J lost 5; bases outside the gene matches: 8. The CDR3 is 16 residues long. Germline V gives CDR1 SEHNR, CDR2 FQNEAQ (reference sequence). The CDR3 nucleotides are TGTGCCAGCAGCTTTGGGACAGGGGGAGCGGGGGAGACCCAGTACTTC. This sequence encodes CASSFGTGGAGETQYF.

The chain couples TRBV6-2 or TRBV6-3 to TRBJ2-5, with D possibly matching TRBD2 (5 bases). Deletions cut 2 bases from V and 3 bases from J, with 19 bases between. The CDR3 extends over 17 amino acids. Germline V lookup: CDR1 MNHEY, CDR2 SVGEGT. CDR3 nucleotides: TGTGCCAGCAGTTACGTACTCGGTGGCCCGGAGGAAGAGACCCAGTACTTC. It translates to CASSYVLGGPEEETQYF.

The chain has TRBV13 and TRBJ2-3; 10 bases line up with TRBD1. The CDR3 runs to 15 residues. J was trimmed by 4 bases and V by 4 bases; bases with no gene match: 5. CDR1 is PRHDT, CDR2 FYEKMQ, per germline (reference sequence). CDR3 sequence: CASSSETGGADTQYF. The CDR3 DNA reads as TGTGCCAGCAGCTCGGAGACAGGGGGCGCAGATACGCAGTATTTT.

V and J are TRBV10-3 and TRBJ1-6; D remains ambiguous. Trimming stripped 7 bases from V and 7 bases from J, with 8 bases between. Germline V gene data show CDR1 as ENHRY and CDR2 as SYGVKD. This CDR3 region has 12 residues. CDR3 amino acids: CAITGGNSPLHF. The CDR3 coding sequence is TGTGCCATCACAGGAGGAAATTCACCCCTCCACTTT.

The V and J genes are TRBV24-1 and TRBJ1-1; 8 nucleotides line up with TRBD1. This CDR3 has 15 amino acids. V was clipped by 3 bases and J by 1 base; unmatched bases: 3. Germline CDR1 and CDR2: KGHDR and SFDVKD. The CDR3 here is CATSDSGTGNTEAFF. DNA for the CDR3: TGTGCCACCAGTGATAGCGGGACAGGGAACACTGAAGCTTTCTTT.

V gene TRBV7-9 combines with J gene TRBJ1-4, with 7 nucleotides matching TRBD1. The CDR3 length is 12 residues. V shed 9 bases, J shed 7 bases, and the junction held 5 bases outside the gene matches. Germline loops: CDR1 SEHNR, CDR2 FQNEAQ (reference sequence). CDR3 in amino acids: CASKGAGEKLFF. The CDR3 DNA reads TGTGCCAGTAAGGGGGCGGGTGAAAAACTGTTTTTT.

The chain links TRBV10-3 to TRBJ2-7, with 10 bases aligning to TRBD1. The CDR3 is 18 amino acids. J was trimmed by 5 bases and V by 0 bases; bases with no gene match: 13. Germline V CDR1 and CDR2: ENHRY, SYGVKD. The CDR3 sequence: CAISESRQGRTGGNEQYF. DNA for the CDR3: TGTGCCATCAGTGAGTCGAGGCAAGGGCGGACAGGGGGAAACGAGCAGTACTTC.

The V gene is TRBV2, the J gene TRBJ2-7, with 8 bases fitting TRBD2. Germline assignment: CDR1 SNHLY and CDR2 FYNNEI. V dropped 5 bases and J dropped 6; count of bases not matched to a gene: 9. This CDR3 contains 14 residues. The CDR3 coding sequence is TGTGCCAGCAGTTCATCGCGGGGGGCGTTCGAGCAGTACTTC. This gives the protein CASSSSRGAFEQYF.

The chain recombines TRBV2 with TRBJ2-5; no clear D. V shed 3 bases and J shed 1 base, with 9 bases lying between them. The CDR3 is 14 amino acids. Germline assignment: CDR1 SNHLY and CDR2 FYNNEI. CDR3 DNA sequence: TGTGCCAGCAGTGAGCTGGGCTCCCAAGAGACCCAGTACTTC. Translating it yields CASSELGSQETQYF.

This chain connects TRBV5-1 to TRBJ2-3, with 11 bases matching TRBD2. Looked up from germline, CDR1 is SGHRS and CDR2 is YFSETQ. CDR3 length: 16 amino acids. The V segment lost 4 bases and the J segment 3 bases; nucleotides outside the gene matches: 7. Here the CDR3 reads CASSPLAGGPTDTQYF. CDR3 in DNA: TGCGCCAGCAGCCCCTTAGCGGGGGGGCCGACAGATACGCAGTATTTT.

This chain uses TRBV5-7 with TRBJ2-7; D uncertain. TRBV5-7 carries the ORF label, with uncertain function. V shed 0 bases and J shed 3 bases, with 19 bases lying between them. The CDR3 has 17 residues. The chain's CDR3 is CASSLGVHRKPYYEQYF. The CDR3 DNA is TGTGCCAGCAGCTTGGGGGTTCACAGAAAACCGTACTACGAGCAGTACTTC.

This clone was found a few times. The chain links TRBV27 to TRBJ1-5; unclear D gene. Germline V gene lookup returns CDR1 MNHEY and CDR2 SMNVEV (reference sequence). This CDR3 region has 14 residues. The V gene lost 3 bases and the J gene lost 4 bases, with 10 bases spanning the gap. CDR3 sequence reads: CASSFHYANQPQHF. CDR3 bases: TGTGCCAGCAGTTTCCACTACGCTAATCAGCCCCAGCATTTT.